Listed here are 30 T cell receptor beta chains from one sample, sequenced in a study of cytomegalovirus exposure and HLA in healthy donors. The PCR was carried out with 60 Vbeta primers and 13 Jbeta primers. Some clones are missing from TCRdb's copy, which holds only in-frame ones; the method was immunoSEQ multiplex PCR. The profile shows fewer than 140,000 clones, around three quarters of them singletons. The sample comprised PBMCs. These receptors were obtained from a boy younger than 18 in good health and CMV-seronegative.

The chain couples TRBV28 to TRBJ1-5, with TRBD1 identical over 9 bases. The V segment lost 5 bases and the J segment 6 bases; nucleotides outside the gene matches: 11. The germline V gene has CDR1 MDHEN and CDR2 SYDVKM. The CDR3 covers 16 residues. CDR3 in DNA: TGTGCCAGCAGTGCGGGGAGGACAGGGGTTGGTCAGCCCCAGCATTTT. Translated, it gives CASSAGRTGVGQPQHF.

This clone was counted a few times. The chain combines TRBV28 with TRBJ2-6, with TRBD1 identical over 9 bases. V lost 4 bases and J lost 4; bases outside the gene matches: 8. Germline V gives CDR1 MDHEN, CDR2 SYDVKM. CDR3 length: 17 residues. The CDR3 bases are TGTGCCAGCAGTTCCTTGACAGGGGGGGCCGGGGCCAACGTCCTGACTTTC. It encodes CASSSLTGGAGANVLTF.

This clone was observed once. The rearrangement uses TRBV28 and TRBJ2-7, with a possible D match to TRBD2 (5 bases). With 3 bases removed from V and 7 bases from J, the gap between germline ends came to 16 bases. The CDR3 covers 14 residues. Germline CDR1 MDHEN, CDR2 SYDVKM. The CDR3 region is CASSLVSPREEQYF. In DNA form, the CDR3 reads TGTGCCAGCAGTTTGGTCTCACCGAGGGAGGAGCAGTACTTC.

The CDR3: CASSPPPGLAGDGTDTQYF. The CDR3 nucleotides are TGTGCCAGCAGCCCACCCCCGGGACTAGCGGGGGACGGCACAGATACGCAGTATTTT. V is TRBV14 and J is TRBJ2-3; 14 bases match TRBD2. The CDR3 spans 19 residues. V lost 4 bases, J lost 1 base, and 10 bases stayed unmatched. Germline lookup yields CDR1 SGHDN and CDR2 FVKESK.

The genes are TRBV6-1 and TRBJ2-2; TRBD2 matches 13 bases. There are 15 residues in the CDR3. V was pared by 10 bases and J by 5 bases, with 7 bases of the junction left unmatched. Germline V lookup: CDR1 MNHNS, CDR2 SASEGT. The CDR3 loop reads CATGLAGVGTGELFF. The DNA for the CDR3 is TGTGCCACCGGACTAGCGGGAGTGGGAACCGGGGAGCTGTTTTTT.

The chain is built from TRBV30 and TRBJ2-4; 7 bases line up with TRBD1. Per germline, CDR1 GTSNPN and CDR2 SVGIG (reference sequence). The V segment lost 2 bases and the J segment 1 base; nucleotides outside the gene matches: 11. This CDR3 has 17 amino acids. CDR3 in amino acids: CAWSRTGYLEAKNIQYF. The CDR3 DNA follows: TGTGCCTGGAGTAGGACAGGTTATTTGGAGGCCAAAAACATTCAGTACTTC.

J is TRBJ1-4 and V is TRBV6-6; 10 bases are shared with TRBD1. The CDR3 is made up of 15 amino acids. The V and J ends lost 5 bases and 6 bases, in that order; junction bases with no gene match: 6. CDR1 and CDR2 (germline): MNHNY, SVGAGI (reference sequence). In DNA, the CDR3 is TGTGCCAGCAGTCTTAAGGGACAGGGGTATGAAAAACTGTTTTTT. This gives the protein CASSLKGQGYEKLFF.

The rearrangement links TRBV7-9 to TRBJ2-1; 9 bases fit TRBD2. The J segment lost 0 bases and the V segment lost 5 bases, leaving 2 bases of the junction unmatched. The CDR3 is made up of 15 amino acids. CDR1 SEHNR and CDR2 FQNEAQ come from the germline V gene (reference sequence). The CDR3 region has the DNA TGTGCCAGCAGCAGCGGGAGGAGCTCCTACAATGAGCAGTTCTTC. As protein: CASSSGRSSYNEQFF.

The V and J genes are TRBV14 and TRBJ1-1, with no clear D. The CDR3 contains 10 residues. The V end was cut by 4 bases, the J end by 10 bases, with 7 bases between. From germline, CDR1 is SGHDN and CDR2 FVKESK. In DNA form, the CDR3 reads TGTGCCAGCAGCCTCCTAGTAGCTTTCTTT. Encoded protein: CASSLLVAFF.

The CDR3 region is CASRPGGGEETQYF. The CDR3 DNA sequence: TGTGCCAGCAGGCCGGGAGGCGGAGAAGAGACCCAGTACTTC. The chain links TRBV28 to TRBJ2-5; 7 nucleotides agree with TRBD2. V was pared by 6 bases and J by 3 bases, with 7 bases of the junction left unmatched. CDR3 size: 14 residues. In germline, CDR1 is MDHEN, CDR2 SYDVKM. The full variable domain, completed using reference TRBV28 and TRBJ2-5, is DVKVTQSSRYLVKRTGEKVFLECVQDMDHENMFWYRQDPGLGLRLIYFSYDVKMKEKGDIPEGYSVSREKKERFSLILESASTNQTSMYLCASRPGGGEETQYFGPGTRLLVL.

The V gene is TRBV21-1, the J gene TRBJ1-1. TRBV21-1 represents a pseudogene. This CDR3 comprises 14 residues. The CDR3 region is CASSNDWGDQNAFF. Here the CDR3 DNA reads TGTGCCAGCAGCAACGATTGGGGGGACCAAAACGCTTTCTTT.

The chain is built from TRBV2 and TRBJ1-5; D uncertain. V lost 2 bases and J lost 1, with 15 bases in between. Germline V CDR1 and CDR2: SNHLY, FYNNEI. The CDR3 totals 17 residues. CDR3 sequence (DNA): TGTGCCAGCAGTGAAAAGATTCCCGCCAGAAGCAATCAGCCCCAGCATTTT. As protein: CASSEKIPARSNQPQHF.

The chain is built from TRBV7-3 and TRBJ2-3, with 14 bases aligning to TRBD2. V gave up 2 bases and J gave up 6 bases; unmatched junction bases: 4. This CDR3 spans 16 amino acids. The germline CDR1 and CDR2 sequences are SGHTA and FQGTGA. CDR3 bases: TGTGCCAGCAGCTTACAGGGACTAGCGGGGGCGGATACGCAGTATTTT. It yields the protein CASSLQGLAGADTQYF.

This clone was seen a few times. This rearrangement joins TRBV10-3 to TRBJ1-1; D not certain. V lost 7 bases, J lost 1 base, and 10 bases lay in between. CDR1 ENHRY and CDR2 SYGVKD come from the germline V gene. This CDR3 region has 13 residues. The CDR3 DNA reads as TGTGCCATCAAGGCCGGGGAGAACACTGAAGCTTTCTTT. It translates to CAIKAGENTEAFF.

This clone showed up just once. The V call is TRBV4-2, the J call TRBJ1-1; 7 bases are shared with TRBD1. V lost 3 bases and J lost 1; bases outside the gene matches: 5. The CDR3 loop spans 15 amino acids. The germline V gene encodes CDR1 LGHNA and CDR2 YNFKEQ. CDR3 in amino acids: CASSHADRENTEAFF. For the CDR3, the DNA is TGTGCCAGCAGCCATGCCGACAGGGAGAACACTGAAGCTTTCTTT.

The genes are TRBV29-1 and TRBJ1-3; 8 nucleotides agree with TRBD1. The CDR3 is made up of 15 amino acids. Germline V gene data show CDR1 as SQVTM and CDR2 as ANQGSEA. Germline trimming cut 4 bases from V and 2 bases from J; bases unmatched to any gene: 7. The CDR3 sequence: CSVAPGTGTGNTIYF. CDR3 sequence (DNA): TGCAGCGTTGCCCCGGGGACAGGCACTGGAAACACCATATATTTT.

The CDR3 protein is CAWNEPWTAYQETQYF. CDR3 bases: TGTGCCTGGAATGAACCTTGGACAGCGTACCAAGAGACCCAGTACTTC. The V gene is TRBV30, the J gene TRBJ2-5, with a weak D call TRBD1 (6 bases). CDR1 and CDR2 from the germline V gene are GTSNPN and SVGIG (reference sequence). CDR3 size: 16 residues. The germline V and J ends were trimmed by 4 bases and 0 bases, with 18 bases remaining between them.

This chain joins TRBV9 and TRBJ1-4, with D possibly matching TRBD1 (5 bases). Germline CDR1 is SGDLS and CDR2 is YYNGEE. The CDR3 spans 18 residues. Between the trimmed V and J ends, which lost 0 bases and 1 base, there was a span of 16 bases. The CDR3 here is CASSVGDQGGLTNEKLFF. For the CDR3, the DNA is TGTGCCAGCAGCGTAGGGGACCAAGGAGGGCTAACTAATGAAAAACTGTTTTTT. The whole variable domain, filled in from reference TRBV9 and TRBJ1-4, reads DSGVTQTPKHLITATGQRVTLRCSPRSGDLSVYWYQQSLDQGLQFLIQYYNGEERAKGNILERFSAQQFPDLHSELNLSSLELGDSALYFCASSVGDQGGLTNEKLFFGSGTQLSVL.

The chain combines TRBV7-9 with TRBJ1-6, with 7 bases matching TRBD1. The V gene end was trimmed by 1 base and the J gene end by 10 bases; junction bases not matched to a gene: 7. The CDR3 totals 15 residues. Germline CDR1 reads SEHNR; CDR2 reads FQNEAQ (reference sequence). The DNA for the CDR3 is TGTGCCAGCAGCTTAGAGGTAGGGGGCCAGTCACCCCTCCACTTT. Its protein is CASSLEVGGQSPLHF.

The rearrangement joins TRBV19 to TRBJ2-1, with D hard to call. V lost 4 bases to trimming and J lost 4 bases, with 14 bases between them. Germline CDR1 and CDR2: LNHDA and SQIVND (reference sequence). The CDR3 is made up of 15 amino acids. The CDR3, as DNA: TGTGCCAGTAGTAAATCCGGCAGGATGTACAATGAGCAGTTCTTC. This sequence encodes CASSKSGRMYNEQFF.

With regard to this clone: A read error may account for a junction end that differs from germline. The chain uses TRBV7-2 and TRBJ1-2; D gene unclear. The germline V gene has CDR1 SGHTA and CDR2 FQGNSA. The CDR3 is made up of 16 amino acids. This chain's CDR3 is CASSLAREEANYGYTF. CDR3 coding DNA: TGTGCCAGCAGCCTAGCTCGGGAGGAAGCTAACTATGGCTACACCTTC.

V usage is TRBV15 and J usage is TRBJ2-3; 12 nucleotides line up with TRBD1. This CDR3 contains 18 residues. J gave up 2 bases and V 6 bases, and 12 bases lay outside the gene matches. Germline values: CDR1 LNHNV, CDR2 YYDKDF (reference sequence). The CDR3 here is CATRSGQGAFPSTDTQYF. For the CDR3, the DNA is TGTGCCACCAGATCGGGACAGGGGGCCTTTCCTTCCACAGATACGCAGTATTTT.

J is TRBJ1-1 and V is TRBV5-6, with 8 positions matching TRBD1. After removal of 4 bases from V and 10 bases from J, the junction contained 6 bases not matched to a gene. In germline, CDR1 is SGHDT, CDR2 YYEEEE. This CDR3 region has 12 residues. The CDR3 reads CASSLDRGIAFF. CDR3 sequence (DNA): TGTGCCAGCAGCCTTGACAGGGGAATAGCTTTCTTT.

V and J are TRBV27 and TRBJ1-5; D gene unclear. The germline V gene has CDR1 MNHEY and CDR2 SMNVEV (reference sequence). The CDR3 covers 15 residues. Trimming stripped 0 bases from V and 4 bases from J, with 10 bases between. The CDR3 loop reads CASSLSFPGNQPQHF. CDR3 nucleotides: TGTGCCAGCAGTTTATCTTTTCCCGGGAATCAGCCCCAGCATTTT.

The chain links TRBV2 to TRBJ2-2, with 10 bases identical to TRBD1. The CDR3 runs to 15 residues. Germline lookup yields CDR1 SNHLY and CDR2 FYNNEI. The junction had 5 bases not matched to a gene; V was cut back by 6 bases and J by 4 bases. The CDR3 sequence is CASRGRQGATGELFF. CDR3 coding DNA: TGTGCCAGCAGGGGAAGACAGGGGGCCACCGGGGAGCTGTTTTTT.

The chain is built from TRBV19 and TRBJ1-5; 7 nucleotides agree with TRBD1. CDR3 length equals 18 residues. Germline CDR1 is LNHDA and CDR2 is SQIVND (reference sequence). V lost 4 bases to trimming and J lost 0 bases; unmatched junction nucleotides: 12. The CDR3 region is CASSRNRDSWYSNQPQHF. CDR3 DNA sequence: TGTGCCAGTAGTAGAAATCGGGACAGTTGGTATAGCAATCAGCCCCAGCATTTT.

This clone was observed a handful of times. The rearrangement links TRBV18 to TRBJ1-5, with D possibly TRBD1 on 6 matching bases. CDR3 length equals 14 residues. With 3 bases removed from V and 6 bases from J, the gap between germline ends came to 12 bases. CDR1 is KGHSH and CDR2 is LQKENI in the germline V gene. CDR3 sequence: CASSPGGGPQPQHF. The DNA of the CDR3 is TGTGCCAGCTCACCGGGCGGGGGCCCTCAGCCCCAGCATTTT.

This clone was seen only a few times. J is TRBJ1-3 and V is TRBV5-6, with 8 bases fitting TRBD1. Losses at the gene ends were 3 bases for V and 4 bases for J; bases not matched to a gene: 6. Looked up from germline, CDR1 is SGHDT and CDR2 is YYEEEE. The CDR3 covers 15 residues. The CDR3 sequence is CASSSLDRAGNTIYF. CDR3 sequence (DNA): TGTGCCAGCAGCTCTCTGGACAGGGCCGGAAACACCATATATTTT.

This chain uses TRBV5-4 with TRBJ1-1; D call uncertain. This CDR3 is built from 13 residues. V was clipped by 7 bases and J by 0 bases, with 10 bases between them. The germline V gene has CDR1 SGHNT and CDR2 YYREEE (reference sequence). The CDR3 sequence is CASRGELNTEAFF. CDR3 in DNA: TGTGCCAGCCGCGGGGAGTTGAACACTGAAGCTTTCTTT.

The CDR3 DNA reads TGTGCCACCAGCATTGGACAGGGGTCGTACGAGCAGTACTTC. Translation: CATSIGQGSYEQYF. V usage is TRBV15 and J usage is TRBJ2-7; 9 bases are a match to TRBD1. CDR1 is LNHNV, CDR2 YYDKDF, per germline (reference sequence). V trimming: 4 bases; J trimming: 4 bases; junction bases outside the gene matches: 5. This CDR3 spans 14 amino acids.